The 8 T cell receptor beta chains below all came from one sample that was sequenced in a study of blood T cell repertoires in COVID-19. Generated by immunoSEQ multiplex PCR, the TCRdb table keeps only in-frame clones and is missing some. Of 150,000 to 200,000 clones in the sample, 65% to 80% were seen once. The sample consisted of peripheral blood. The receptor source for this set is a man between 45 and 60 years old who had recovered from COVID-19.

The V and J genes are TRBV6-6 and TRBJ2-5; 12 nucleotides align to TRBD2. The ends lost 11 bases at V and 2 bases at J; junction bases unmatched: 9. The CDR3 contains 15 residues. Germline loops: CDR1 MNHNY, CDR2 SVGAGI (reference sequence). DNA of the CDR3: TGTGCCGCTTCCCCACTAGCGGGAGGACAAGAGACCCAGTACTTC. Protein product: CAASPLAGGQETQYF.

This clone appeared a single time. The J gene is TRBJ2-7, the V gene TRBV5-1, with 9 bases lining up with TRBD1. Germline CDR1 and CDR2: SGHRS and YFSETQ. J lost 5 bases, V lost 0 bases, and 9 bases had no gene match. The CDR3 is 16 amino acids. CDR3 sequence (DNA): TGCGCCAGCAGCTTGGAAGGACAGGGGAATATCGACGAGCAGTACTTC. Encoded protein: CASSLEGQGNIDEQYF.

This chain uses TRBV7-3 with TRBJ2-7, with a tentative D call TRBD2 (6 bases). The CDR3 loop spans 14 amino acids. The germline gives CDR1 SGHTA, CDR2 FQGTGA. Trimming took 2 bases from V and 5 from J, leaving 13 bases between them. CDR3 sequence reads: CASSLLGGRDEQYF. CDR3 in DNA: TGTGCCAGCAGCTTACTAGGAGGGAGAGACGAGCAGTACTTC. Looking up the rest from reference TRBV7-3 and TRBJ2-7 gives the full variable domain: GAGVSQTPSNKVTEKGKYVELRCDPISGHTALYWYRQSLGQGPEFLIYFQGTGAADDSGLPNDRFFAVRPEGSVSTLKIQRTERGDSAVYLCASSLLGGRDEQYFGPGTRLTVT.

CDR3 nucleotides: TGTGCCAGCAGCAAAGTCTACGGGGACTCCACCTACAATGAGCAGTTCTTC. Translating gives CASSKVYGDSTYNEQFF. The chain combines TRBV21-1 with TRBJ2-1; the table's TRBD2 call for D was not verified on the DNA. TRBV21-1 is described as a pseudogene. The CDR3 is 17 residues long.

The rearrangement joins TRBV27 to TRBJ1-5, with TRBD1 as a possible D gene (5 bases). The CDR3 covers 13 residues. From germline, CDR1 is MNHEY and CDR2 SMNVEV (reference sequence). Trimming shortened V by 5 bases and J by 5 bases, and 10 bases separated the two germline ends. The CDR3 sequence is CASSRTKYQPQHF. DNA of the CDR3: TGTGCCAGCAGTAGGACAAAGTATCAGCCCCAGCATTTT.

This chain uses TRBV3-1 (or the pseudogene TRBV3-2) with TRBJ1-4, with a possible D match to TRBD1 (6 bases). The CDR3 contains 15 residues. Germline V gene data show CDR1 as LGHDT and CDR2 as YNNKEL (reference sequence). V was trimmed by 0 bases and J by 7 bases, leaving 12 bases between them. CDR3 residues: CASSQDGQGFEKLFF. CDR3 coding DNA: TGTGCCAGCAGCCAAGATGGCCAGGGGTTTGAAAAACTGTTTTTT.

The chain joins TRBV14 to TRBJ2-5; weak D call: TRBD2 (6 bases). Germline V gene data show CDR1 as SGHDN and CDR2 as FVKESK. The CDR3 spans 18 residues. V shed 0 bases and J shed 4 bases, with 21 bases lying between them. CDR3 sequence: CASSQDVWGERVGETQYF. The DNA for the CDR3 is TGTGCCAGCAGCCAAGACGTTTGGGGGGAACGGGTCGGAGAGACCCAGTACTTC. The variable domain in full, with the rest retrieved from reference TRBV14 and TRBJ2-5, is EAGVTQFPSHSVIEKGQTVTLRCDPISGHDNLYWYRRVMGKEIKFLLHFVKESKQDESGMPNNRFLAERTGGTYSTLKVQPAELEDSGVYFCASSQDVWGERVGETQYFGPGTRLLVL.

The chain employs TRBV11-2 and TRBJ2-3; 9 bases align to TRBD2. CDR1 is SGHAT, CDR2 FQNNGV, per germline. V lost 5 bases to trimming and J lost 2 bases; unmatched junction nucleotides: 8. The CDR3 extends over 16 amino acids. The CDR3 is CASSLLAGPSTDTQYF. The CDR3 coding sequence is TGTGCCAGCAGCCTTCTAGCGGGACCCTCCACAGATACGCAGTATTTT.